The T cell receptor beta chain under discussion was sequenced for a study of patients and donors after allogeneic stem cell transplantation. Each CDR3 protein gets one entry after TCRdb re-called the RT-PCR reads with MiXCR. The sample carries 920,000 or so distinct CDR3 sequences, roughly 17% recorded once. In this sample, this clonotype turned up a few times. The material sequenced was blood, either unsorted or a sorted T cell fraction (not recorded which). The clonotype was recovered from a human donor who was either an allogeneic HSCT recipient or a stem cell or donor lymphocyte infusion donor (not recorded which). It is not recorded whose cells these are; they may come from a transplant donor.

The CDR3 reads CATQGRGIEKLFF. CDR3 nucleotides: TGTGCCACCCAGGGTCGGGGAATTGAAAAACTGTTTTTT. This chain connects TRBV27 to TRBJ1-4; D is perhaps TRBD1 (5 bases). Germline V CDR1 and CDR2: MNHEY, SMNVEV (reference sequence). V lost 10 bases and J 7 bases, leaving 16 bases between the germline ends. This CDR3 region has 13 residues.